What follows describes a single TCR beta chain. This specimen belongs to a study of metastatic and nonmetastatic thyroid tumors. Study-level information: Across blood and tumor or nodule tissue, repertoires from malignant and benign thyroid patients were compared with one another.

This CDR3 is 12 amino acids long. Germline V CDR1 and CDR2: DFQATT, SNEGSKA (reference sequence). The V end lost 7 bases, the J end lost 4 bases, and 13 bases lay between the germline ends. TCRdb redid the clone calls on the PCR reads using MiXCR. The sample contains about 16,000 clones, about 25% of which appear only once. Every patient was untreated before thyroid surgery. Specimen: adjacent normal tissue. This receptor was obtained from a female donor with papillary thyroid cancer or a benign thyroid nodule (not recorded which). Some clones in this sample may be carry-over from other donors' samples. The rearrangement uses TRBV20-1 and TRBJ1-2; D unclear. CDR3 amino acids: CSVGREGYGYTF. CDR3 nucleotides: TGCAGTGTTGGACGGGAGGGCTATGGCTACACCTTC.